A selection of T cell receptor beta chains follows, all from one sample in a study of Ad26.COV2.S vaccination and SARS-CoV-2 variants. Repertoires were generated with immunoSEQ multiplex PCR, while TCRdb's copy carries only in-frame clones and drops some. The repertoire includes 350,000 to 550,000 clones, approximately 92% of them detected once, and about 2.7% sits in the top ten. This material consisted of peripheral blood, taken in a trial of Ad26.COV2.S vaccine versus placebo. The receptors here all came from a person between 18 and 59 years old who received the Ad26.COV2.S COVID-19 vaccine or a placebo. Both conserved end residues are part of each CDR3. A D gene is named only where the DNA matches it firmly. Not all rows give a size; the values are once, few, many and, for expanded clones, a class.

v_call: TRBV19
j_call: TRBJ2-7
d_call: NA
clone_size: NA
cdr3_aa: CASSIIGGRSHQYF
cdr3_nt: TGTGCCAGTAGTATAATTGGGGGCAGGAGTCATCAGTACTTC

v_call: TRBV7-2
j_call: TRBJ2-5
d_call: NA
clone_size: NA
cdr3_aa: CASSLQWGETQYF
cdr3_nt: TGTGCCAGCAGCTTGCAGTGGGGAGAGACCCAGTACTTC

v_call: TRBV18
j_call: TRBJ1-1
d_call: NA
clone_size: NA
cdr3_aa: CASSPAIWDLGSGSTEAFF
cdr3_nt: TGTGCCAGCTCACCAGCCATTTGGGATCTAGGATCGGGAAGCACTGAAGCTTTCTTT

v_call: TRBV6-2/TRBV6-3
j_call: TRBJ1-5
d_call: NA
clone_size: NA
cdr3_aa: CASSYRYQPQHF
cdr3_nt: TGTGCCAGCAGTTATAGGTATCAGCCCCAGCATTTT

v_call: TRBV25-1
j_call: TRBJ2-3
d_call: TRBD2
clone_size: NA
cdr3_aa: CASSDRGGADTQYF
cdr3_nt: TGTGCCAGCAGTGATCGGGGGGGCGCAGATACGCAGTATTTT

v_call: TRBV4-2
j_call: TRBJ1-5
d_call: NA
clone_size: NA
cdr3_aa: CASMPEWGGSDPQHF
cdr3_nt: TGTGCCAGCATGCCGGAATGGGGGGGCAGCGACCCCCAGCATTTT

v_call: TRBV9
j_call: TRBJ2-7
d_call: TRBD1
clone_size: NA
cdr3_aa: CASSVGDSIYEQYF
cdr3_nt: TGTGCCAGCAGCGTAGGGGACAGTATCTACGAGCAGTACTTC

v_call: TRBV25-1
j_call: TRBJ1-1
d_call: TRBD1
clone_size: NA
cdr3_aa: CASTLQGATEAFF
cdr3_nt: TGTGCCAGCACACTTCAGGGGGCAACTGAAGCTTTCTTT

v_call: TRBV5-4
j_call: TRBJ1-1
d_call: NA
clone_size: NA
cdr3_aa: CASSLERMNTEAFF
cdr3_nt: TGTGCCAGCAGCTTAGAACGGATGAACACTGAAGCTTTCTTT

v_call: TRBV7-9
j_call: TRBJ2-1
d_call: NA
clone_size: NA
cdr3_aa: CASSPGAGSSYNEQFF
cdr3_nt: TGTGCCAGCAGTCCAGGGGCGGGGAGCTCCTACAATGAGCAGTTCTTC

v_call: TRBV14
j_call: TRBJ1-6
d_call: NA
clone_size: NA
cdr3_aa: CASSLTTGSYSPLHF
cdr3_nt: TGTGCCAGCAGCCTTACTACAGGATCCTATTCACCCCTCCACTTT

v_call: TRBV15
j_call: TRBJ2-2
d_call: TRBD2
clone_size: NA
cdr3_aa: CATSRGITSGGHVGELFF
cdr3_nt: TGTGCCACCAGCAGGGGTATTACTAGCGGGGGCCACGTCGGGGAGCTGTTTTTT

v_call: TRBV7-6
j_call: TRBJ1-5
d_call: NA
clone_size: NA
cdr3_aa: CASSPWDRRESQPQHF
cdr3_nt: TGTGCCAGCAGCCCATGGGACCGCAGGGAAAGTCAGCCCCAGCATTTT

v_call: TRBV5-6
j_call: TRBJ1-2
d_call: NA
clone_size: NA
cdr3_aa: CASSLAGIPKGYTF
cdr3_nt: TGTGCCAGCAGCTTGGCAGGGATACCAAAGGGCTACACCTTC

v_call: TRBV19
j_call: TRBJ1-6
d_call: NA
clone_size: NA
cdr3_aa: CASRSEGLGNSPLHF
cdr3_nt: TGTGCCAGTAGATCCGAGGGACTGGGAAATTCACCCCTCCACTTT

v_call: TRBV7-9
j_call: TRBJ1-1
d_call: TRBD1
clone_size: NA
cdr3_aa: CASNSNRDRAIEAFF
cdr3_nt: TGTGCCAGCAACTCCAACCGGGACAGGGCCATTGAAGCTTTCTTT

v_call: TRBV6-5
j_call: TRBJ2-5
d_call: NA
clone_size: once
cdr3_aa: CASSYSRGGQETQYF
cdr3_nt: TGTGCCAGCAGTTACTCGAGAGGGGGCCAAGAGACCCAGTACTTC

v_call: TRBV7-9
j_call: TRBJ2-1
d_call: TRBD2
clone_size: NA
cdr3_aa: CASRGTGTSGYNEQFF
cdr3_nt: TGTGCCAGCAGGGGCACCGGGACTAGCGGGTACAATGAGCAGTTCTTC

v_call: TRBV20-1
j_call: TRBJ1-6
d_call: TRBD1
clone_size: NA
cdr3_aa: CSASAGGFYNSPLHF
cdr3_nt: TGCAGTGCTAGTGCAGGGGGTTTCTATAATTCACCCCTCCACTTT

v_call: TRBV15
j_call: TRBJ1-4
d_call: NA
clone_size: once
cdr3_aa: CATSRAIPEKLFF
cdr3_nt: TGTGCCACCAGCAGAGCGATACCTGAAAAACTGTTTTTT

v_call: TRBV24-1
j_call: TRBJ2-1
d_call: NA
clone_size: NA
cdr3_aa: CATQDAILPNEQFF
cdr3_nt: TGTGCCACCCAGGACGCAATCCTCCCCAATGAGCAGTTCTTC

v_call: TRBV6-6
j_call: TRBJ1-1
d_call: TRBD1
clone_size: NA
cdr3_aa: CASGLDRGTEAFF
cdr3_nt: TGTGCCAGTGGATTAGACAGGGGAACTGAAGCTTTCTTT

v_call: TRBV5-1
j_call: TRBJ2-5
d_call: NA
clone_size: NA
cdr3_aa: CASSLAVSKETQYF
cdr3_nt: TGCGCCAGCAGCTTGGCGGTCTCCAAAGAGACCCAGTACTTC

v_call: TRBV2
j_call: TRBJ1-1
d_call: NA
clone_size: NA
cdr3_aa: CASRPISGGGTEAFF
cdr3_nt: TGTGCCAGCAGACCCATTAGTGGGGGTGGAACTGAAGCTTTCTTT

v_call: TRBV3-1/TRBV3-2
j_call: TRBJ1-1
d_call: TRBD1
clone_size: NA
cdr3_aa: CASSQALTGGETEAFF
cdr3_nt: TGTGCCAGCAGCCAAGCCCTTACAGGGGGCGAGACTGAAGCTTTCTTT

v_call: TRBV7-2
j_call: TRBJ1-2
d_call: NA
clone_size: NA
cdr3_aa: CASSPVNGGGYTF
cdr3_nt: TGTGCCAGCAGCCCCGTTAATGGAGGGGGCTACACCTTC

v_call: TRBV4-3
j_call: TRBJ2-7
d_call: NA
clone_size: once
cdr3_aa: CASSPGTGTYEQYF
cdr3_nt: TGCGCCAGCAGCCCCGGGACGGGAACCTACGAGCAGTACTTC

v_call: TRBV7-2
j_call: TRBJ1-5
d_call: NA
clone_size: NA
cdr3_aa: CASSLRWGSNQPQHF
cdr3_nt: TGTGCCAGCAGCCTCCGGTGGGGAAGCAATCAGCCCCAGCATTTT

v_call: TRBV4-1
j_call: TRBJ2-7
d_call: NA
clone_size: NA
cdr3_aa: CASSQDMGGAYEQYF
cdr3_nt: TGCGCCAGCAGCCAAGATATGGGGGGAGCCTACGAGCAGTACTTC

v_call: TRBV19
j_call: TRBJ2-5
d_call: TRBD2
clone_size: once
cdr3_aa: CASSIDIRGGETQYF
cdr3_nt: TGTGCCAGTAGTATAGATATCCGGGGGGGAGAGACCCAGTACTTC

v_call: TRBV27
j_call: TRBJ2-2
d_call: NA
clone_size: NA
cdr3_aa: CASSSILRDTHFYTGELFF
cdr3_nt: TGTGCCAGCAGTTCTATACTCCGGGACACTCACTTTTACACCGGGGAGCTGTTTTTT

v_call: TRBV2
j_call: TRBJ2-2
d_call: NA
clone_size: NA
cdr3_aa: CASGGFTGELFF
cdr3_nt: TGTGCCAGCGGTGGTTTCACCGGGGAGCTGTTTTTT

v_call: TRBV7-9
j_call: TRBJ1-1
d_call: NA
clone_size: NA
cdr3_aa: CASTPKAEAFF
cdr3_nt: TGTGCCAGCACCCCGAAGGCAGAAGCTTTCTTT

v_call: TRBV5-1
j_call: TRBJ2-3
d_call: NA
clone_size: NA
cdr3_aa: CASSFGITDTQYF
cdr3_nt: TGCGCCAGCAGCTTTGGCATCACAGATACGCAGTATTTT

v_call: TRBV5-1
j_call: TRBJ2-7
d_call: TRBD2
clone_size: NA
cdr3_aa: CASSTSGAGLSYEQYF
cdr3_nt: TGCGCCAGCAGCACTAGCGGGGCGGGTCTCTCCTACGAGCAGTACTTC

v_call: TRBV19
j_call: TRBJ2-2
d_call: NA
clone_size: NA
cdr3_aa: CASSVRGNTGELFF
cdr3_nt: TGTGCCAGTAGTGTTCGGGGGAACACCGGGGAGCTGTTTTTT

v_call: TRBV4-1
j_call: TRBJ1-4
d_call: NA
clone_size: NA
cdr3_aa: CASSQTSGSGSEKLFF
cdr3_nt: TGCGCCAGCAGCCAGACCTCCGGGAGCGGAAGTGAAAAACTGTTTTTT

v_call: TRBV5-1
j_call: TRBJ1-2
d_call: TRBD1
clone_size: NA
cdr3_aa: CASSWGDRDGVYGYTF
cdr3_nt: TGCGCCAGCAGCTGGGGGGACAGGGACGGTGTCTATGGCTACACCTTC

v_call: TRBV4-3
j_call: TRBJ2-3
d_call: NA
clone_size: NA
cdr3_aa: CASSQRGTDTQYF
cdr3_nt: TGCGCCAGCAGCCAACGTGGCACAGATACGCAGTATTTT

v_call: TRBV6-5
j_call: TRBJ1-3
d_call: TRBD1
clone_size: NA
cdr3_aa: CASRIQGAGNTIYF
cdr3_nt: TGTGCCAGCAGGATACAGGGGGCTGGAAACACCATATATTTT

v_call: TRBV27
j_call: TRBJ2-1
d_call: NA
clone_size: once
cdr3_aa: CASSWAFPPRGNEQFF
cdr3_nt: TGTGCCAGCAGTTGGGCCTTTCCCCCCAGAGGGAATGAGCAGTTCTTC

v_call: TRBV9
j_call: TRBJ1-2
d_call: NA
clone_size: NA
cdr3_aa: CASSVAPFGLTNYGYTF
cdr3_nt: TGTGCCAGCAGCGTCGCACCGTTCGGGCTGACTAACTATGGCTACACCTTC

v_call: TRBV7-6
j_call: TRBJ1-5
d_call: NA
clone_size: few
cdr3_aa: CASSLGVGAGNQPQHF
cdr3_nt: TGTGCCAGCAGCTTAGGGGTAGGGGCCGGCAATCAGCCCCAGCATTTT

v_call: TRBV5-6
j_call: TRBJ1-2
d_call: TRBD1
clone_size: few
cdr3_aa: CASSPAAGGGGYTF
cdr3_nt: TGTGCCAGCAGCCCCGCGGCAGGGGGCGGTGGCTACACCTTC

v_call: TRBV27
j_call: TRBJ1-6
d_call: NA
clone_size: NA
cdr3_aa: CASTRRADFNSPLHF
cdr3_nt: TGTGCCAGCACCCGCCGCGCAGATTTTAATTCACCCCTCCACTTT

v_call: TRBV19
j_call: TRBJ2-3
d_call: NA
clone_size: NA
cdr3_aa: CASSIGQNQRTQYF
cdr3_nt: TGTGCCAGTAGTATAGGTCAGAACCAGCGTACGCAGTATTTT

v_call: TRBV28
j_call: TRBJ1-2
d_call: NA
clone_size: NA
cdr3_aa: CASSFNNYGYTF
cdr3_nt: TGTGCCAGCAGTTTTAATAACTATGGCTACACCTTC

v_call: TRBV6-5
j_call: TRBJ1-1
d_call: NA
clone_size: NA
cdr3_aa: CASSYQIRGTEAFF
cdr3_nt: TGTGCCAGCAGTTACCAAATCCGGGGCACTGAAGCTTTCTTT

v_call: TRBV27
j_call: TRBJ1-5
d_call: TRBD1
clone_size: NA
cdr3_aa: CASRATGEDQPQHF
cdr3_nt: TGTGCCAGCAGGGCGACAGGGGAGGATCAGCCCCAGCATTTT

v_call: TRBV5-1
j_call: TRBJ1-1
d_call: NA
clone_size: NA
cdr3_aa: CASSLGGRDTEAFF
cdr3_nt: TGCGCCAGCAGCTTGGGGGGTCGGGACACTGAAGCTTTCTTT